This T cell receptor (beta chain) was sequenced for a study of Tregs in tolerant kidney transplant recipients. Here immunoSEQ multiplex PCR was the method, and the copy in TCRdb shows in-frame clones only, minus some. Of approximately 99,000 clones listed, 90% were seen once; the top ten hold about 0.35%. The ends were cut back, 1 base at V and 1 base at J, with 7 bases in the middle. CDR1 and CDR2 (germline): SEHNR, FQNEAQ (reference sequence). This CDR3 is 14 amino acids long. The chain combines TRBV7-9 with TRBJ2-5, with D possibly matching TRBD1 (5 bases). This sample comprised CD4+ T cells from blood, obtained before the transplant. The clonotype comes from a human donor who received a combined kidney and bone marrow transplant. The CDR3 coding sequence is TGTGCCAGCAGCTTAGTGGGGCCCCAAGAGACCCAGTACTTC. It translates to CASSLVGPQETQYF.